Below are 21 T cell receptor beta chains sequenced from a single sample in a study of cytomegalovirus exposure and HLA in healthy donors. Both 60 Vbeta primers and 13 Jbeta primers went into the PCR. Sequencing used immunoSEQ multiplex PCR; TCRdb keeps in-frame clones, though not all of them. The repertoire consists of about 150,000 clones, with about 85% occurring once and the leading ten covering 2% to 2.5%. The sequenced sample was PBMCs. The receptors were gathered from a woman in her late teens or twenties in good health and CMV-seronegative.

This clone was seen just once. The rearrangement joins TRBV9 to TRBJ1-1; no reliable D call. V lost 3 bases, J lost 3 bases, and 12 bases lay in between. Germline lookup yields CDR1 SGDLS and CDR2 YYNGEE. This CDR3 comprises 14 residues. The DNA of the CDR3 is TGTGCCAGCAGCGCCGGGGAAAGTCACACTGAAGCTTTCTTT. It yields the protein CASSAGESHTEAFF.

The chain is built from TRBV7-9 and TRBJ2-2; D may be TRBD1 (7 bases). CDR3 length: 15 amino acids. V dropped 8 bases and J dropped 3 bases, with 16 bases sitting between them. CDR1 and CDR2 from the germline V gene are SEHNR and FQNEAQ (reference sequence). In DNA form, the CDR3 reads TGTGCCAGCTCCCGGAGGGGGCTAGACACCGGGGAGCTGTTTTTT. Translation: CASSRRGLDTGELFF.

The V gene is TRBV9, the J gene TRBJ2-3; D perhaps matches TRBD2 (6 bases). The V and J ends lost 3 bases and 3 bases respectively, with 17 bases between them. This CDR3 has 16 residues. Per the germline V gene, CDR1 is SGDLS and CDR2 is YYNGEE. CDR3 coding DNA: TGTGCCAGCAGCGCAGAGGGGCCGGGGGAGACAGATACGCAGTATTTT. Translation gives CASSAEGPGETDTQYF.

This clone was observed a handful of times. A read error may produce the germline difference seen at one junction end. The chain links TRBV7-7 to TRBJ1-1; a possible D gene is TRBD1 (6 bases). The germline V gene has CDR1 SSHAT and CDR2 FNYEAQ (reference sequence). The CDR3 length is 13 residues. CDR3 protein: CASSRTAYTEAFF. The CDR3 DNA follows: TGTGCTAGCAGCCGGACAGCGTACACTGAAGCTTTCTTT.

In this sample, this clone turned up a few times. The CDR3: CASSLGLVHNEQFF. Here the CDR3 DNA reads TGTGCCAGCAGCCTCGGACTAGTTCACAATGAGCAGTTCTTC. This sequence joins TRBV7-2 and TRBJ2-1; 7 nucleotides agree with TRBD2. The CDR3 is 14 amino acids. From germline, CDR1 is SGHTA and CDR2 FQGNSA. The J segment lost 5 bases and the V segment lost 5 bases, leaving 6 bases of the junction unmatched.

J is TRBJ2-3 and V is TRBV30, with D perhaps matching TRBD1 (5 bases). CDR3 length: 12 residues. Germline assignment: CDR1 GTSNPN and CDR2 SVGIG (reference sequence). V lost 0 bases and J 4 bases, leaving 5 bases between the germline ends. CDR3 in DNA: TGTGCCTGGAGTGTAGGGGCAGATACGCAGTATTTT. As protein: CAWSVGADTQYF.

CDR3 sequence reads: CASSPDRGGEKLFF. For the CDR3, the DNA is TGTGCCAGCAGCCCGGACAGGGGAGGTGAAAAACTGTTTTTT. J is TRBJ1-4 and V is TRBV6-5, with TRBD1 identical over 9 bases. Germline values: CDR1 MNHEY, CDR2 SVGAGI. This CDR3 contains 14 residues. Trimming cost V 6 bases and J 7 bases; bases outside gene matches: 6.

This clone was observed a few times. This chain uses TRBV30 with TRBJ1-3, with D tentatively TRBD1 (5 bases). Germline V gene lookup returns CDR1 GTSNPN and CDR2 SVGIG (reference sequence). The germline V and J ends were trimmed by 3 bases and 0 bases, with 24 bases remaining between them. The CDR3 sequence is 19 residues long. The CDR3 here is CAWSAGGVGLGFSGNTIYF. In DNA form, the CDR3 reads TGTGCCTGGAGCGCTGGCGGGGTGGGGCTGGGGTTCTCTGGAAACACCATATATTTT. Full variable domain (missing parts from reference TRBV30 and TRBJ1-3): SQTIHQWPATLVQPVGSPLSLECTVEGTSNPNLYWYRQAAGRGLQLLFYSVGIGQISSEVPQNLSASRPQDRQFILSSKKLLLSDSGFYLCAWSAGGVGLGFSGNTIYFGEGSWLTVV.

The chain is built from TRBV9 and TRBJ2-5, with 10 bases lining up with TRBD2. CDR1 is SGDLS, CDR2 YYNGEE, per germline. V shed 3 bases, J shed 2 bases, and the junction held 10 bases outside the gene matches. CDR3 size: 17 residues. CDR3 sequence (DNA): TGTGCCAGCAGCGCCCACTCGACTAGCGGGTTTCAAGAGACCCAGTACTTC. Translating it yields CASSAHSTSGFQETQYF.

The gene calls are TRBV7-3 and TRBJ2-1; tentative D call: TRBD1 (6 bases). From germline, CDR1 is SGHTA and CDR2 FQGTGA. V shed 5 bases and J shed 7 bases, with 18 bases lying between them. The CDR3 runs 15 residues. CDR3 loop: CASSPGERNGNEQFF. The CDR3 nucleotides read TGTGCCAGCAGCCCAGGGGAGCGGAACGGGAATGAGCAGTTCTTC.

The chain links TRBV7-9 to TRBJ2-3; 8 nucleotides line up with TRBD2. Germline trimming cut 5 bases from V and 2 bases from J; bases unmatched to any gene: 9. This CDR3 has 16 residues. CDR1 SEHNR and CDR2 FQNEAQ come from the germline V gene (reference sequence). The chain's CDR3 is CASSPSGRGATDTQYF. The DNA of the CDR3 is TGTGCCAGCAGCCCCTCTGGGCGGGGGGCCACAGATACGCAGTATTTT.

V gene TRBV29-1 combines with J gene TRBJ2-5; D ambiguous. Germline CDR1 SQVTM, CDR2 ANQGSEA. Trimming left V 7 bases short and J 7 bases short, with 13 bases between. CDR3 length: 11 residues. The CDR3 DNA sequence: TGCAGCGGGAGATGGGTGGGGACCCAGTACTTC. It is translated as CSGRWVGTQYF.

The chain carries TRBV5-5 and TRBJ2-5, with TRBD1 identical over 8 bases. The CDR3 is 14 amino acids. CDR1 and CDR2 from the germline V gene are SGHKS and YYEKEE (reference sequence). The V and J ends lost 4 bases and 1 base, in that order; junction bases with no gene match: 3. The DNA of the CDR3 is TGTGCCAGCAGCGGGGGACAGGTCCAAGAGACCCAGTACTTC. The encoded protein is CASSGGQVQETQYF.

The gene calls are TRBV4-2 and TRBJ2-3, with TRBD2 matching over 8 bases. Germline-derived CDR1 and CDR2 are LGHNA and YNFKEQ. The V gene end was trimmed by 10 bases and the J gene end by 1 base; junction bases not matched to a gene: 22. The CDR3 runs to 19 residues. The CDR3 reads CATRPFGGAGRAGTDTQYF. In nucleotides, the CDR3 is TGTGCCACCAGGCCCTTCGGGGGGGCCGGTAGGGCCGGCACAGATACGCAGTATTTT.

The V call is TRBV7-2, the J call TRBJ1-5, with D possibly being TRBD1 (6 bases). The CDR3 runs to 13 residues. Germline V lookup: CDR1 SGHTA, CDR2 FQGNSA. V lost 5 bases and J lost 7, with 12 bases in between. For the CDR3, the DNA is TGTGCCAGCAGCGCCAGGGGAGGGCAGCCCCAGCATTTT. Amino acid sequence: CASSARGGQPQHF.

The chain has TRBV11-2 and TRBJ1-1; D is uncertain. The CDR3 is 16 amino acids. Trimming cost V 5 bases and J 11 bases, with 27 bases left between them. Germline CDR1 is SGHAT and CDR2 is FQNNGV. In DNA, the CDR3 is TGTGCCAGCAGCACACTCCGCGAGGGAGCTTCAGCGAAGGCTTTCTTT. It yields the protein CASSTLREGASAKAFF.

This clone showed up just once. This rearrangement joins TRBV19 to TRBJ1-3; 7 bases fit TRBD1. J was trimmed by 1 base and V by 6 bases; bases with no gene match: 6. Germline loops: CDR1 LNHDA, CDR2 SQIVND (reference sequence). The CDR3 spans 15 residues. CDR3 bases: TGTGCCAGTAGAGAACAGGGGAAGTCTGGAAACACCATATATTTT. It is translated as CASREQGKSGNTIYF. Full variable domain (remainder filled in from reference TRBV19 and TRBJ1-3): DGGITQSPKYLFRKEGQNVTLSCEQNLNHDAMYWYRQDPGQGLRLIYYSQIVNDFQKGDIAEGYSVSREKKESFPLTVTSAQKNPTAFYLCASREQGKSGNTIYFGEGSWLTVV.

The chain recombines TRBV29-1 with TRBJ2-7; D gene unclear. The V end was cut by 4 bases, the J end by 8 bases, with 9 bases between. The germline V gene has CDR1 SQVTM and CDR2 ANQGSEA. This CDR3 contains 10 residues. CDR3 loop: CSVGSGKQYF. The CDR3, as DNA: TGCAGCGTTGGTTCAGGCAAGCAGTACTTC.

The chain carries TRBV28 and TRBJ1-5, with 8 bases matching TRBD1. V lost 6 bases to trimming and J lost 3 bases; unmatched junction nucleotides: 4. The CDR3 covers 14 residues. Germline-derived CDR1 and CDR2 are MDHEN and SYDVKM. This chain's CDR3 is CASRETGDNQPQHF. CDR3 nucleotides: TGTGCCAGCAGAGAGACAGGGGACAATCAGCCCCAGCATTTT.

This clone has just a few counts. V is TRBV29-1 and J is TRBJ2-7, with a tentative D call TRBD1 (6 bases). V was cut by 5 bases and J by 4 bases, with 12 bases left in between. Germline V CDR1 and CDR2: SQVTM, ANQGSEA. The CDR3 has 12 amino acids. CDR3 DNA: TGCAGCGTTACGGGACAAGGGTACGAGCAGTACTTC. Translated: CSVTGQGYEQYF.

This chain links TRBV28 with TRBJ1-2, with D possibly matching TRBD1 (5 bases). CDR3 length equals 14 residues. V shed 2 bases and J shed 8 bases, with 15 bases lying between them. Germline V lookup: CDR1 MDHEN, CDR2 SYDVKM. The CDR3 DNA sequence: TGTGCCAGCAGTTTAGTTTTAACAGGTGAAGGCTACACCTTC. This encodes CASSLVLTGEGYTF.